This T cell receptor (beta chain) emerged from a study of T cell responses to AZD1222 COVID-19 vaccine. V was trimmed by 5 bases and J by 7 bases, leaving 11 bases between them. The length of the CDR3 is 13 residues. Germline-derived CDR1 and CDR2 are MNHEY and SVGAGI. Study outcomes and limitations: Sampling that yielded the repertoires occurred only after the peak T cell response. At 160-218 and 743-854, vaccine-associated CD4 TCRs were dominant, and they spanned spike.

The repertoire was sequenced with immunoSEQ multiplex PCR; TCRdb's copy has only in-frame clones and lacks some. The table has about 110,000 clones, roughly nine tenths seen once. A note on this clone: Its target is unknown.

This clonotype was sampled from an adult in good health. Here the sequenced sample was peripheral blood, taken on day 0 of MenACWY control vaccination. The gene calls are TRBV6-5 and TRBJ1-4, with D perhaps matching TRBD1 (5 bases). CDR3 loop: CASSPVGVEKLFF. DNA of the CDR3: TGTGCCAGCAGTCCGGTGGGGGTTGAAAAACTGTTTTTT.